These 5 T cell receptor beta chains were all obtained from the same sample, sequenced in a study of T cells in Graves' hyperthyroidism and ophthalmopathy. Researchers took RNA transcripts and amplified the TCR beta CDR3 regions from them. In the first-round RT-PCR of the TCR CDR3, the HTBI primer set was used. Each CDR3 protein gets one entry after TCRdb re-called the multiplex PCR reads with MiXCR. The repertoire holds hundreds of thousands of distinct CDR3 sequences, roughly a sixth seen once, with around 17% in the top ten. The material sequenced was blood. The receptors stem from a woman aged 18-35 years with Graves' ophthalmopathy.

The chain links TRBV24-1 to TRBJ2-1; D uncertain. Trimming took off 5 bases at V and 4 bases at J, with 11 bases between the two ends. Germline V CDR1 and CDR2: KGHDR, SFDVKD. There are 14 residues in the CDR3. CDR3 region: CATSAAGFYNEQFF. In DNA, the CDR3 is TGTGCCACCAGTGCGGCAGGCTTTTACAATGAGCAGTTCTTC.

The sample holds a few counts of this clonotype. In DNA, the CDR3 is TGTGCCATCAGTGATCCGGGGACGTCTGGGGCCAACGTCCTGACTTTC. Residues: CAISDPGTSGANVLTF. J is TRBJ2-6 and V is TRBV10-3; D might be TRBD1 or TRBD2, each matching 5 bases. V lost 3 bases, J lost 1 base, and 10 bases lay in between. The CDR3 runs to 16 residues. Germline values: CDR1 ENHRY, CDR2 SYGVKD.

This clonotype was observed many times. V usage is TRBV2 and J usage is TRBJ2-5, with 10 bases aligning to TRBD2. V shed 8 bases, J shed 5 bases, and the junction held 8 bases outside the gene matches. The CDR3 is 14 amino acids. Germline CDR1 reads SNHLY; CDR2 reads FYNNEI. The CDR3 loop reads CASRLAGRGETQYF. The CDR3 coding sequence is TGTGCCAGCCGACTAGCGGGCCGAGGGGAGACCCAGTACTTC.

The chain has TRBV5-5 and TRBJ1-5; D unclear. This CDR3 is 15 amino acids long. Germline V gene sequence: CDR1 SGHKS, CDR2 YYEKEE (reference sequence). V lost 1 base and J lost 0, with 8 bases in between. CDR3 DNA: TGTGCCAGCAGCTTGACAGAAAATAGCAATCAGCCCCAGCATTTT. This codes for CASSLTENSNQPQHF.

This clonotype was detected a few times. The chain employs TRBV6-2 or TRBV6-3 and TRBJ2-5; 10 bases are a match to TRBD2. The J segment lost 5 bases and the V segment lost 10 bases, leaving 7 bases of the junction unmatched. Germline CDR1 MNHEY, CDR2 SVGEGT. The CDR3 runs 13 residues. The CDR3 region is CAIEPSGSETQYF. CDR3 DNA sequence: TGTGCCATCGAACCTAGCGGGAGTGAGACCCAGTACTTC.